This TCR beta chain was recovered during a study of blood T cells in healthy people across ages. Combining a sample-barcoded 5' primer with a J-beta primer mix, a second PCR ran for roughly 7 to 12 cycles. A single record per CDR3 protein comes from TCRdb applying MiXCR to the 5' RACE reads. Among more than 800,000 distinct CDR3 sequences listed, 45% were seen once. Germline CDR1 is SQVTM and CDR2 is ANQGSEA. The CDR3 totals 11 residues. Trimming shortened V by 3 bases and J by 9 bases, and 10 bases separated the two germline ends. The sequence was collected from a woman aged 55-75 years in good health. The genes are TRBV29-1 and TRBJ2-3, with TRBD2 as a possible D gene (5 bases). Sequences were obtained from blood. CDR3 sequence reads: CSVDGGLTQYF. DNA of the CDR3: TGCAGCGTTGATGGCGGGTTAACGCAGTATTTT.